Listed below are T cell receptor beta chains from one sample, sequenced in a study of blood T cell repertoires in COVID-19. Here immunoSEQ multiplex PCR was the method, and the copy in TCRdb shows in-frame clones only, minus some. The sample has 200,000 to 300,000 clones, around 85% seen once. Sequencing was performed on peripheral blood. The source of these receptors is a woman of 80 years or more with acute or convalescent COVID-19. Both conserved end residues are part of each CDR3. A D gene is named only where the DNA matches it firmly. Clone size is stated in some rows and not others, as once, few, many or a class when expanded.

v_call	d_call	j_call	clone_size	cdr3_nt	cdr3_aa
TRBV5-1	TRBD1	TRBJ2-5	NA	TGCGCCAGCAGCACCGGACAGGGAGGAGAGACCCAGTACTTC	CASSTGQGGETQYF
TRBV27	NA	TRBJ2-1	NA	TGTGCCAGCAGTAGGGGCTACAATGAGCAGTTCTTC	CASSRGYNEQFF
TRBV28	TRBD1	TRBJ1-2	NA	TGTGCCAGCAGTTTAACGGGACAGCTCTATGGCTACACCTTC	CASSLTGQLYGYTF
TRBV5-1	NA	TRBJ1-2	NA	TGCGCCAGCAGCGAGTCACAGGGCCAGGGAAGGGGCTACACCTTC	CASSESQGQGRGYTF
TRBV7-2	NA	TRBJ2-1	NA	TGTGCCAGCAGCCCAAGCCCCACTAGCTACAATGAGCAGTTCTTC	CASSPSPTSYNEQFF
TRBV2	TRBD1	TRBJ1-5	NA	TGTGCCAGCAGCCCTGGACAGGGGGCAGGTGATGGGCCCCAGCATTTT	CASSPGQGAGDGPQHF
TRBV10-3	NA	TRBJ1-1	NA	TGTGCCCGGAGTGATGAACGGGACACTGAAGCTTTCTTT	CARSDERDTEAFF
TRBV5-1	TRBD1	TRBJ2-1	NA	TGCGCCAGCAGCTTGAGACTATTCGGACAGGGGGGTGGGCATGAGCAGTTCTTC	CASSLRLFGQGGGHEQFF
TRBV27	TRBD2	TRBJ2-5	NA	TGTGCCAGCGGCCTTCGGCGGGGGTCAGAGACCCAGTACTTC	CASGLRRGSETQYF
TRBV19	TRBD1	TRBJ1-2	once	TGTGCCAGTAGTATGACACAGGGGGCGCAAACAGCCGTCTATGGCTACACCTTC	CASSMTQGAQTAVYGYTF
TRBV29-1	NA	TRBJ2-5	NA	TGCAGCGTTGCGGGGGTAGAGACCCAGTACTTC	CSVAGVETQYF
TRBV5-1	TRBD1	TRBJ2-1	NA	TGCGCCAGTTACGCCGGGACAGGGTACAATGAGCAGTTCTTC	CASYAGTGYNEQFF
TRBV7-6	TRBD1	TRBJ2-7	NA	TGTGCCAGCAGCTTAGGGGACAGATACAACTACGAGCAGTACTTC	CASSLGDRYNYEQYF
TRBV7-2	NA	TRBJ1-5	few	TGTGCCAGCAGCTTAGCGTTGGGGGCGGATCAGCCCCAGCATTTT	CASSLALGADQPQHF
TRBV5-1	TRBD1	TRBJ1-2	NA	TGCGCCAGCAGCTCAAATTCTTACAGGGGGCAGTTCGGCTATGGCTACACCTTC	CASSSNSYRGQFGYGYTF
TRBV25-1	NA	TRBJ2-5	once	TGTGCCAGCAGTGACCGCGGAGGAGAGACCCAGTACTTC	CASSDRGGETQYF
TRBV11-2	NA	TRBJ2-5	NA	TGTGCCAGCAGCTTTCAGGGAACTATCCAAGAGACCCAGTACTTC	CASSFQGTIQETQYF
TRBV5-4	TRBD2	TRBJ2-7	NA	TGTGCCAGCAGCACCTTAGCGGGAGAAGCCCACGAGCAGTACTTC	CASSTLAGEAHEQYF
TRBV6-1	NA	TRBJ2-3	NA	TGTGCCAGCAGTGACAGGGCGGCAGATACGCAGTATTTT	CASSDRAADTQYF
TRBV11-1	TRBD1	TRBJ2-7	NA	TGTGCCAGCAGCTTGGGACAGGGGGCACCCTACGAGCAGTACTTC	CASSLGQGAPYEQYF
TRBV7-2	TRBD1	TRBJ2-1	NA	TGTGCCAGCAGCTTAGAGGGGGCCTACTTTAATGAGCAGTTCTTC	CASSLEGAYFNEQFF
TRBV28	NA	TRBJ2-3	NA	TGTGCCAGCAGTTCCCCGGGGGGCCCGCCCGATACGCAGTATTTT	CASSSPGGPPDTQYF
TRBV4-1	NA	TRBJ1-4	NA	TGCGCCAGCAGCCCCACAGAGCGGGAAAAACTGTTTTTT	CASSPTEREKLFF
TRBV11-2	TRBD1	TRBJ2-3	NA	TGTGCCAGCAGCTTAGGGACAGGGGTGACAGATACGCAGTATTTT	CASSLGTGVTDTQYF
TRBV7-9	TRBD2	TRBJ2-7	NA	TGTGCCAGCAGCTTAAGTGGGGGGGAAAGGAAGTACTTC	CASSLSGGERKYF
TRBV3-1/TRBV3-2	NA	TRBJ2-1	NA	TGTGCCAGCAGCCCTGAAAGTAGGTCTGGACTATTCGATGAGCAGTTCTTC	CASSPESRSGLFDEQFF
TRBV5-1	TRBD2	TRBJ2-7	NA	TGCGCCAGCGCGGCCCCTAGCGGGGCCTACGAGCAGTACTTC	CASAAPSGAYEQYF
TRBV5-5	NA	TRBJ2-7	NA	TGTGCCAGCAGCCGCGAGTCCTACGAGCAGTACTTC	CASSRESYEQYF
TRBV3-1/TRBV3-2	NA	TRBJ2-1	NA	TGTGCCAGCAGCCAAGGGCTTGGTGAGCAGTTCTTC	CASSQGLGEQFF
TRBV7-5	NA	TRBJ1-1	NA	TGTGTCAGAAGCCTACACCAACCCACAGGGATGAACACTGAAGCTTTCTTT	CVRSLHQPTGMNTEAFF
TRBV5-1	NA	TRBJ2-1	NA	TGCGCCAGCAGCTTGGAGGGACTTATCGATGAGCAGTTCTTC	CASSLEGLIDEQFF
TRBV14	TRBD2	TRBJ2-1	NA	TGTGCCAGCAGCCCTCACAAGGGACTAGCGGGTTACAATGAGCAGTTCTTC	CASSPHKGLAGYNEQFF
TRBV3-1/TRBV3-2	TRBD1	TRBJ2-7	NA	TGTGCCAGCAGCCAAGTCCCCCAGGGGGCGAGTAATGCGAACGAGCAGTACTTC	CASSQVPQGASNANEQYF
TRBV29-1	TRBD2	TRBJ2-3	NA	TGCAGCGTGGCCGGGGGACTAGCCACAGATACGCAGTATTTT	CSVAGGLATDTQYF
TRBV24-1	NA	TRBJ1-1	few	TGTGCCACCAGTAGGGGCAGGGGGAACACTGAAGCTTTCTTT	CATSRGRGNTEAFF
TRBV27	NA	TRBJ1-6	NA	TGTGCCAGCCGGGGGGAGGTCCAACCCTATAATTCACCCCTCCACTTT	CASRGEVQPYNSPLHF
TRBV5-1	NA	TRBJ2-5	NA	TGCGCCAGCAGCTTCGCGGGGTACCAAGAGACCCAGTACTTC	CASSFAGYQETQYF
TRBV11-2	TRBD1	TRBJ2-1	once	TGTGCCAGCAGCTTAGAACCCGGGACAGGGGCCTACAATGAGCAGTTCTTC	CASSLEPGTGAYNEQFF
TRBV2	TRBD2	TRBJ2-3	NA	TGTGCCAGCAGTCCAGCGGGAGCTGGACCCACAGATACGCAGTATTTT	CASSPAGAGPTDTQYF
TRBV6-5	NA	TRBJ1-1	NA	TGTGCCAGCAGCCCAGGGACTCTGGAAGCTTTCTTT	CASSPGTLEAFF
TRBV18	NA	TRBJ1-6	NA	TGTGCCAGCTCGCCGAACTCTGGACAGTCGAATTCACCCCTCCACTTT	CASSPNSGQSNSPLHF
TRBV27	TRBD1	TRBJ2-5	NA	TGTGCCACGGGACAGGGGTTCGGGGAGACCCAGTACTTC	CATGQGFGETQYF
TRBV29-1	TRBD1	TRBJ1-1	many	TGCAGCACGGGGATCGGGGCACCAGGGGGGAGGACTGAAGCTTTCTTT	CSTGIGAPGGRTEAFF
TRBV6-1	TRBD1	TRBJ1-4	NA	TGTGCCAGCAGTGACACAGGGGGCTCTAGTGAAAAACTGTTTTTT	CASSDTGGSSEKLFF
TRBV19	NA	TRBJ2-1	NA	TGTGCCAGTTCCGAGGGGAGGAAAGAACTTTACAATGAGCAGTTCTTC	CASSEGRKELYNEQFF
TRBV5-4	TRBD1	TRBJ2-7	NA	TGTGCCAGCAGCTCCGGGACAGGGTACGAGCAGTACTTC	CASSSGTGYEQYF
TRBV4-1	NA	TRBJ2-7	few	TGCGCCAGCAGCCAAGGCAGGGACATTGTATACGAGCAGTACTTC	CASSQGRDIVYEQYF